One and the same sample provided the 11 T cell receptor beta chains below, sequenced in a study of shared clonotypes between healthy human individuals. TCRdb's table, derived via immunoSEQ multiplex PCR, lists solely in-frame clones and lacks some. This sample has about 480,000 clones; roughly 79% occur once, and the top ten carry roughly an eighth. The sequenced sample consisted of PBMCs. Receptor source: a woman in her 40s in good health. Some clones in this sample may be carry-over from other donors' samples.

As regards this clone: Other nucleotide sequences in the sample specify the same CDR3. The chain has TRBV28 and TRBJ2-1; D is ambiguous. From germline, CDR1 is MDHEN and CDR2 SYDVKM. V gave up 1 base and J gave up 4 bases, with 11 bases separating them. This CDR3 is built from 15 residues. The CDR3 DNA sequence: TGTGCCAGCAGTTTATCTGGGTTGGGATACAATGAGCAGTTCTTC. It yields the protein CASSLSGLGYNEQFF.

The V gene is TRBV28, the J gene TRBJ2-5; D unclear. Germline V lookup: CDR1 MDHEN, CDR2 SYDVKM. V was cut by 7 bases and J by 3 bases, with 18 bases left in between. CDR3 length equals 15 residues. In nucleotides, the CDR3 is TGTGCCAGCAAGGTTCACAAATTAGCTGAAGAGACCCAGTACTTC. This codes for CASKVHKLAEETQYF.

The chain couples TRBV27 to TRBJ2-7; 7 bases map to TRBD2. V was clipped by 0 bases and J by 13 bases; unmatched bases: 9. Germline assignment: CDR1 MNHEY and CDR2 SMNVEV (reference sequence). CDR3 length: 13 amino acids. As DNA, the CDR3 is TGTGCCAGCAGTTTATCGGGGGGAGGGGACTACTACTTC. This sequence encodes CASSLSGGGDYYF.

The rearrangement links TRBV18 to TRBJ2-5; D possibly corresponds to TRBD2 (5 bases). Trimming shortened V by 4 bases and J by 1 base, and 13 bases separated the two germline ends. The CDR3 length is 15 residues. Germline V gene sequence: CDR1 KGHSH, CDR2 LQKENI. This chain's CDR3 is CASSLNSGTQETQYF. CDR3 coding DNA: TGTGCCAGCTCACTTAACAGCGGCACCCAAGAGACCCAGTACTTC.

The CDR3 sequence is CASSLLNSPLHF. In DNA, the CDR3 is TGCGCCAGCAGCTTGTTGAATTCACCCCTCCACTTT. The rearrangement uses TRBV5-1 and TRBJ1-6; D is uncertain. The germline CDR1 and CDR2 sequences are SGHRS and YFSETQ. The CDR3 extends over 12 amino acids. V lost 1 base and J 7 bases, leaving 3 bases between the germline ends. Together with reference TRBV5-1 and TRBJ1-6, the CDR3 gives the full variable domain: KAGVTQTPRYLIKTRGQQVTLSCSPISGHRSVSWYQQTPGQGLQFLFEYFSETQRNKGNFPGRFSGRQFSNSRSEMNVSTLELGDSALYLCASSLLNSPLHFGNGTRLTVT.

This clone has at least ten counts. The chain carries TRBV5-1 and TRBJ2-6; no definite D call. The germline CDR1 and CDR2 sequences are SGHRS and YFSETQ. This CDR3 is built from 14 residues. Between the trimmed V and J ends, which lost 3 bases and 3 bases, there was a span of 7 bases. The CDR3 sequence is CASSSYGGANVLTF. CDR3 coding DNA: TGCGCCAGCAGCTCCTATGGTGGGGCCAACGTCCTGACTTTC.

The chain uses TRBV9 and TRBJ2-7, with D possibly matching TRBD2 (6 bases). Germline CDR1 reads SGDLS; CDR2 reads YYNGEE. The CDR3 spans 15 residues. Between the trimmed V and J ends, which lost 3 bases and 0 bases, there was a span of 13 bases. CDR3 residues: CASSANAGSSYEQYF. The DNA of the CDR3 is TGTGCCAGCAGCGCGAACGCGGGGAGCTCCTACGAGCAGTACTTC.

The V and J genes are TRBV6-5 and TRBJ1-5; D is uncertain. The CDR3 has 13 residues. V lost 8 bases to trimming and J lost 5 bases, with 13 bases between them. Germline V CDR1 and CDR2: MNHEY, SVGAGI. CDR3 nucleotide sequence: TGTGCCAGCCGCGGGTCGTGGGATCAGCCCCAGCATTTT. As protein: CASRGSWDQPQHF.

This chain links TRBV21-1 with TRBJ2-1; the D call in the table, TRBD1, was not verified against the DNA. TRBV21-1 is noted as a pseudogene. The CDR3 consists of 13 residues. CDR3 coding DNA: TGTGCCAGCAGCATCGACAGTTACAATGAGCAGTTCTTC. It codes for CASSIDSYNEQFF.

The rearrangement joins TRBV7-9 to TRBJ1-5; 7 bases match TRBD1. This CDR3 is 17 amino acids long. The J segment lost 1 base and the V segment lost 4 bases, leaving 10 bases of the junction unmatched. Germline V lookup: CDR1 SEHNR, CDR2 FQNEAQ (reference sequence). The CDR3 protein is CASSSSGGASSNQPQHF. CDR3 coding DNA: TGTGCCAGCAGCTCTTCAGGGGGGGCATCCAGCAATCAGCCCCAGCATTTT. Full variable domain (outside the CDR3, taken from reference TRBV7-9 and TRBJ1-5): DTGVSQNPRHKITKRGQNVTFRCDPISEHNRLYWYRQTLGQGPEFLTYFQNEAQLEKSRLLSDRFSAERPKGSFSTLEIQRTEQGDSAMYLCASSSSGGASSNQPQHFGDGTRLSIL.

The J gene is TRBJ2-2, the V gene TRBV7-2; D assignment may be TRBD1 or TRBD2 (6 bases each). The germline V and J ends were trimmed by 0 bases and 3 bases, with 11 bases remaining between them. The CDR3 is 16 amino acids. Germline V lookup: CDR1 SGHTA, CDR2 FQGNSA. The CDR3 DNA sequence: TGTGCCAGCAGCTTAGCGGGGGGCGGGTACACCGGGGAGCTGTTTTTT. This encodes CASSLAGGGYTGELFF.